This T cell receptor (beta chain) emerged from a study of blood T cell repertoires in COVID-19. Across the study: The United States, Italy and Spain were the sources of the acute and convalescent COVID-19 samples. PBMCs, B-cell-depleted T cells, or T cells were the source of the cDNA or gDNA that made up the material.

How the authors handled the data: By means of reference gene primer amplification, nucleated cell counts were estimated. Sequenced by immunoSEQ multiplex PCR; TCRdb stores in-frame clones only, minus some. Clone size and V and J calls were adopted from that table, with D and trimming inferred from the DNA. This sample carries more than 200,000 clones, about 87% of them seen once, and the ten largest clones take 6.3%. CDR1 and CDR2 (germline): SGDLS, YYNGEE. Trimming took 3 bases from V and 7 from J, leaving 23 bases between them. The CDR3 is made up of 17 amino acids. The origin of this receptor is a woman under 40 with COVID-19, enrolled during active disease. Sequenced input: peripheral blood. This chain joins TRBV9 and TRBJ2-1, with D perhaps matching TRBD1 (6 bases). The CDR3 DNA follows: TGTGCCAGCAGCGCCATCCCCCCCACAGGGCACGGTAATGAGCAGTTCTTC. It specifies CASSAIPPTGHGNEQFF.